These 21 T cell receptor beta chains came from one sample sequenced in a study of blood T cell repertoires in COVID-19. Clones were read by immunoSEQ multiplex PCR, and TCRdb kept only the in-frame ones, dropping some. The sample comprises hundreds of thousands of clones, about 90% of which are singletons, and about 1.7% rests with the top ten. Material: PBMCs or T cells enriched from blood (not recorded which). The origin of the receptors is a woman under 30 with acute COVID-19.

This chain joins TRBV27 and TRBJ2-7, with TRBD2 matching 8 bases. This CDR3 comprises 14 residues. V shed 5 bases, J shed 7 bases, and the junction held 10 bases outside the gene matches. CDR1 and CDR2 (germline): MNHEY, SMNVEV (reference sequence). The CDR3 DNA follows: TGTGCCAGCAGTGTGACGGGAGGGCCTCGGGAGCAGTACTTC. Protein product: CASSVTGGPREQYF.

This chain links TRBV5-6 with TRBJ2-7; a possible D gene is TRBD2 (6 bases). Germline V gives CDR1 SGHDT, CDR2 YYEEEE. V gave up 0 bases and J gave up 2 bases, with 12 bases separating them. The CDR3 has 15 amino acids. CDR3 region: CASSLERREAYEQYF. As DNA, the CDR3 is TGTGCCAGCAGCTTGGAACGGCGGGAAGCCTACGAGCAGTACTTC.

Details on this clone: No conserved phenylalanine or tryptophan ends this CDR3, so it is likely a read error. The DNA is left out, because the CDR3 cannot be placed on it with certainty; the CDR3 is given as TCRdb lists it. The chain is built from TRBV2 and TRBJ1-2; the table's D call of TRBD1 was not tested on the DNA. The CDR3 extends over 11 residues, inclusive of both ends. Germline V gene lookup returns CDR1 SNHLY and CDR2 FYNNEI. CDR3 residues: CASSELPGQAL.

The J gene is TRBJ1-1, the V gene TRBV5-1; TRBD1 matches at 10 bases. The CDR3 extends over 13 amino acids. CDR1 SGHRS and CDR2 YFSETQ come from the germline V gene. The J segment lost 11 bases and the V segment lost 4 bases, leaving 8 bases of the junction unmatched. CDR3 DNA: TGCGCCAGCAGCGCCCGGGACAGGGGCCGCGCTTTCTTT. Translation: CASSARDRGRAFF.

CDR3: CASSPHRGTGEQYF. Here the CDR3 DNA reads TGTGCCAGCAGTCCCCACAGGGGGACGGGCGAGCAGTACTTC. The genes are TRBV27 and TRBJ2-7; 8 nucleotides match TRBD1. The CDR3 is 14 residues long. The germline V gene encodes CDR1 MNHEY and CDR2 SMNVEV (reference sequence). V trimming: 5 bases; J trimming: 6 bases; junction bases outside the gene matches: 9.

This chain connects TRBV5-1 to TRBJ2-2; 7 nucleotides match TRBD1. J lost 1 base, V lost 4 bases, and 4 bases had no gene match. Per the germline V gene, CDR1 is SGHRS and CDR2 is YFSETQ. The CDR3 sequence is 15 residues long. The CDR3 region is CASSGRTGNTGELFF. As DNA, the CDR3 is TGCGCCAGCAGCGGAAGGACAGGGAACACCGGGGAGCTGTTTTTT.

The V call is TRBV5-8, the J call TRBJ2-6; D is unclear. Trimming shortened V by 6 bases and J by 0 bases, and 10 bases separated the two germline ends. This CDR3 region has 15 residues. Germline V gene sequence: CDR1 SGHTS, CDR2 YDEGEE. The CDR3 DNA reads TGTGCCAGCACCCCTCCGGTCTCTGGGGCCAACGTCCTGACTTTC. Translating gives CASTPPVSGANVLTF.

Only one count was recorded for this clone. Other DNA sequences in the same sample also yield this CDR3. The chain has TRBV7-2 and TRBJ1-3; D is ambiguous. The CDR3 is 16 amino acids. V lost 1 base, J lost 0 bases, and 10 bases lay in between. Germline V CDR1 and CDR2: SGHTA, FQGNSA. CDR3 residues: CASSLEAGSSGNTIYF. The CDR3 coding sequence is TGTGCCAGCAGCTTAGAGGCCGGGAGCTCTGGAAACACCATATATTTT.

The genes are TRBV12-5 and TRBJ1-5, with D maybe TRBD1 (6 bases). The V gene's germline CDR1 is LGHNT and CDR2 FRNRAP. Deletions cut 5 bases from V and 4 bases from J, with 21 bases between. CDR3 length: 17 residues. DNA of the CDR3: TGTGCTAGTGGTACCGGGGGGCAGGGACGTGCGAATCAGCCCCAGCATTTT. Translated, it gives CASGTGGQGRANQPQHF. The full variable domain, its missing parts supplied by reference TRBV12-5 and TRBJ1-5, is DARVTQTPRHKVTEMGQEVTMRCQPILGHNTVFWYRQTMMQGLELLAYFRNRAPLDDSGMPKDRFSAEMPDATLATLKIQPSEPRDSAVYFCASGTGGQGRANQPQHFGDGTRLSIL.

This clone occurred once. V and J are TRBV28 and TRBJ1-5; weak D call: TRBD1 (6 bases). This CDR3 is 14 amino acids long. The ends were cut back, 4 bases at V and 8 bases at J, with 15 bases in the middle. From germline, CDR1 is MDHEN and CDR2 SYDVKM. The CDR3 DNA sequence: TGTGCCAGCAGTTCCTACAGGGCCGGGGAGCCCCAGCATTTT. Translated: CASSSYRAGEPQHF.

This clone was detected ten times or more. This sample also contains other DNA sequences that code for the same CDR3. The chain recombines TRBV20-1 with TRBJ2-7, with 11 bases fitting TRBD2. Germline-derived CDR1 and CDR2 are DFQATT and SNEGSKA (reference sequence). With V trimmed by 3 bases and J by 3 bases, 4 bases remained unmatched. The CDR3 extends over 14 amino acids. CDR3 DNA: TGCAGTGCTAGTCCTAGCGGGGGGAACTACGAGCAGTACTTC. Its protein is CSASPSGGNYEQYF.

The rearrangement joins TRBV6-4 to TRBJ2-3, with TRBD2 matching over 10 bases. V was pared by 3 bases and J by 2 bases, with 2 bases of the junction left unmatched. Germline assignment: CDR1 MRHNA and CDR2 SNTAGT. The CDR3 runs 15 residues. The CDR3 region is CASSELAGNTDTQYF. Here the CDR3 DNA reads TGTGCCAGCAGTGAACTAGCGGGGAACACAGATACGCAGTATTTT.

In this sample, this clone turned up once. The V gene is TRBV5-6, the J gene TRBJ1-6; D gene ambiguous. V was pared by 4 bases and J by 0 bases, with 11 bases between. The germline CDR1 and CDR2 sequences are SGHDT and YYEEEE. The CDR3 runs 16 residues. DNA of the CDR3: TGTGCCAGCAGCAAAGACATGAGCTCCTATAATTCACCCCTCCACTTT. Translated, it gives CASSKDMSSYNSPLHF.

The rearrangement joins TRBV7-9 to TRBJ2-7; 10 bases match TRBD1. V lost 3 bases, J lost 2 bases, and 7 bases stayed unmatched. This CDR3 contains 16 residues. Per the germline V gene, CDR1 is SEHNR and CDR2 is FQNEAQ (reference sequence). The chain's CDR3 is CASSFSPGQGTYEQYF. CDR3 DNA sequence: TGTGCCAGCAGCTTCTCCCCGGGACAGGGGACCTACGAGCAGTACTTC.

The rearrangement uses TRBV4-3 and TRBJ2-6; the D gene is possibly TRBD1 (6 bases). Trimming removed 4 bases from V and 0 bases from J, with 10 bases in between. The CDR3 length is 16 residues. CDR1 LGHNA and CDR2 YSLEER come from the germline V gene. The CDR3: CASSRDRFSGANVLTF. CDR3 DNA sequence: TGCGCCAGCAGCCGCGACAGGTTCTCTGGGGCCAACGTCCTGACTTTC.

The chain links TRBV14 to TRBJ2-7; 8 positions agree with TRBD1. Losses at the gene ends were 0 bases for V and 2 bases for J; bases not matched to a gene: 12. The V gene's germline CDR1 is SGHDN and CDR2 FVKESK. The CDR3 spans 18 residues. CDR3 in amino acids: CASSQETSWTGNPYEQYF. CDR3 sequence (DNA): TGTGCCAGCAGCCAAGAGACGAGCTGGACAGGGAATCCCTACGAGCAGTACTTC.

The CDR3 bases are TGTGCCAGCAGCTTTGGCGGAGAAGGAAACACCATATATTTT. Translation gives CASSFGGEGNTIYF. The gene calls are TRBV11-2 and TRBJ1-3; D gene ambiguous. Germline V gives CDR1 SGHAT, CDR2 FQNNGV. V lost 3 bases and J 4 bases, leaving 10 bases between the germline ends. The CDR3 extends over 14 amino acids.

The chain recombines TRBV6-1 with TRBJ2-7; perhaps TRBD2 as D (7 bases). V was cut by 3 bases and J by 2 bases, with 8 bases left in between. CDR3 length equals 13 residues. Germline V gene data show CDR1 as MNHNS and CDR2 as SASEGT. The CDR3 coding sequence is TGTGCCAGCAGTGAGGGGGGGCCCTACGAGCAGTACTTC. Its translation: CASSEGGPYEQYF.

The rearrangement uses TRBV7-2 and TRBJ2-5; TRBD1 is a possible D gene (6 bases). The CDR3 is made up of 14 amino acids. Trimming pared 5 bases from V and 4 bases from J, leaving 14 bases between. Germline V lookup: CDR1 SGHTA, CDR2 FQGNSA. Here the CDR3 DNA reads TGTGCCAGCAGCCCAAGCTGGGGGCGAGAGACCCAGTACTTC. This encodes CASSPSWGRETQYF.

The chain uses TRBV7-9 and TRBJ1-5; the D is unclear. The CDR3 is made up of 14 amino acids. The V gene's germline CDR1 is SEHNR and CDR2 FQNEAQ (reference sequence). Trimming cost V 0 bases and J 6 bases, with 9 bases left between them. The CDR3 DNA reads TGTGCCAGCAGCTTAGCGGGCCCGAGTCAGCCCCAGCATTTT. This translates into CASSLAGPSQPQHF.

This clone was observed a few times. The V gene is TRBV6-5, the J gene TRBJ1-6, with D tentatively TRBD1 (6 bases). Germline loops: CDR1 MNHEY, CDR2 SVGAGI. The CDR3 contains 12 residues. V was clipped by 10 bases and J by 9 bases, with 13 bases between them. CDR3 DNA sequence: TGTGCCACAGGGGTCCGGGCTTCACCCCTCCACTTT. This translates into CATGVRASPLHF.